This T cell receptor beta chain was captured in a study of spatial heterogeneity in lung cancer. A single record per CDR3 protein comes from TCRdb applying MiXCR to the 5' RACE reads. The sample holds 45,000 or so distinct CDR3 sequences, over 9.5% seen once. Germline V CDR1 and CDR2: KGHSH, LQKENI. V shed 8 bases and J 8 bases; nucleotides not matched to a gene: 9. This CDR3 has 13 amino acids. This clonotype came up a few times. The time point here: sample taken at primary tumor resection. No cell sorting; template was whole RNA from tumor, lung tissue or PBMC. Samples were donated by 72 untreated early-stage non-small cell lung cancer patients.

V usage is TRBV18 and J usage is TRBJ1-1; 9 bases are a match to TRBD1. The clonotype originates from a female donor with early-stage non-small cell lung cancer. The sample in question was PBMCs, obtained at surgery. CDR3 region: CASTGQGRSEAFF. The CDR3 coding sequence is TGTGCCAGCACCGGACAGGGGCGCTCGGAAGCTTTCTTT. The full variable domain, in which reference TRBV18 and TRBJ1-1 provide the parts outside the CDR3, is NAGVMQNPRHLVRRRGQEARLRCSPMKGHSHVYWYRQLPEEGLKFMVYLQKENIIDESGMPKERFSAEFPKEGPSILRIQQVVRGDSAAYFCASTGQGRSEAFFGQGTRLTVV.